The 8 T cell receptor beta chains below all came from one sample that was sequenced in a study of radiotherapy plus CTLA-4 blockade in lung cancer. TCRdb keeps only in-frame clones here, not all; method: immunoSEQ multiplex PCR. The table includes about 59,000 clones, approximately 67% detected once. Material: peripheral blood, obtained from a patient treated with radiotherapy plus ipilimumab. Receptors were obtained from a human donor with non-small cell lung cancer whose response to radiotherapy plus ipilimumab could not be evaluated.

This chain's CDR3 is CASPKGVGRFLTF. DNA for the CDR3: TGCGCCAGCCCGAAAGGGGTCGGGCGGTTCCTGACTTTC. The V call is TRBV10-1, the J call TRBJ2-6; D is perhaps TRBD1 (5 bases). Germline V gene data show CDR1 as WNHNN and CDR2 as SYGVQD (reference sequence). Deletions cut 8 bases from V and 14 bases from J, with 19 bases between. This CDR3 is 13 amino acids long.

V is TRBV6-5 and J is TRBJ1-4; 9 positions match TRBD1. With 5 bases clipped from V and 6 bases from J, the junction kept 7 bases outside the gene matches. This CDR3 spans 15 amino acids. Germline values: CDR1 MNHEY, CDR2 SVGAGI. The CDR3 DNA follows: TGTGCCAGCAGTGGTACAGGGGGCGCAGATGAAAAACTGTTTTTT. It is translated as CASSGTGGADEKLFF.

The rearrangement joins TRBV11-3 to TRBJ2-7, with D perhaps TRBD2 (7 bases). Germline values: CDR1 SGHNT, CDR2 YENEEA. Trimming removed 4 bases at V and 0 bases at J, with 10 bases between. This CDR3 spans 14 amino acids. CDR3 bases: TGTGCCAGCAGCTCGAGGGGGGGCTCCTACGAGCAGTACTTC. It is translated as CASSSRGGSYEQYF.

The chain employs TRBV2 and TRBJ1-4, with D possibly being TRBD1 (5 bases). The CDR3 sequence is 13 residues long. Per germline, CDR1 SNHLY and CDR2 FYNNEI. Trimming removed 6 bases at V and 3 bases at J, with 8 bases between. This CDR3 is CASRAGSNEKLFF. In DNA, the CDR3 is TGTGCCAGCAGGGCAGGGTCTAATGAAAAACTGTTTTTT.

This clone came up once. This CDR3 is CASSSGGPYEQYF. CDR3 coding DNA: TGCGCCAGCAGCAGCGGGGGCCCATACGAGCAGTACTTC. The chain carries TRBV4-1 and TRBJ2-7, with 8 bases aligning to TRBD2. This CDR3 comprises 13 residues. Germline-derived CDR1 and CDR2 are MGHRA and YSYEKL. V was pared by 5 bases and J by 4 bases, with 4 bases of the junction left unmatched.

The CDR3 DNA follows: TGTGCCAGCAGCTTACCAGGGAAGGAAGAGACCCAGTACTTC. Residues: CASSLPGKEETQYF. The J gene is TRBJ2-5, the V gene TRBV5-6, with D possibly matching TRBD1 (5 bases). CDR1 SGHDT and CDR2 YYEEEE come from the germline V gene. The ends were cut back, 2 bases at V and 3 bases at J, with 11 bases in the middle. The CDR3 is made up of 14 amino acids.

This clone was observed a handful of times. The chain uses TRBV5-1 and TRBJ2-7; no clear D. CDR1 and CDR2 from the germline V gene are SGHRS and YFSETQ. This CDR3 spans 13 amino acids. The V gene lost 0 bases and the J gene lost 4 bases, with 8 bases spanning the gap. CDR3 sequence: CASSLDVEYEQYF. As DNA, the CDR3 is TGCGCCAGCAGCTTGGATGTAGAATACGAGCAGTACTTC.

V and J are TRBV15 and TRBJ2-3, with a tentative D call TRBD2 (6 bases). Germline V gene data show CDR1 as LNHNV and CDR2 as YYDKDF (reference sequence). This CDR3 region has 15 residues. V was shortened by 1 base and J by 2 bases, with 10 bases between the two germline ends. The CDR3 bases are TGTGCCACCAGCAGAGGGGGAGGCAACACAGATACGCAGTATTTT. Its protein product is CATSRGGGNTDTQYF.